Presented here are 4 T cell receptor beta chains from one specimen sequenced in a study of cytomegalovirus exposure and HLA in healthy donors. Assay: immunoSEQ multiplex PCR; the TCRdb copy retains only in-frame clones and omits some. The table has about 50,000 clones, 88% seen once; the top ten hold about 6.7%. The sample comprised PBMCs. All receptors come from a woman aged 25 to 45 in good health and CMV-seronegative.

V usage is TRBV11-2 and J usage is TRBJ2-7; TRBD2 might be the D (6 bases). Germline lookup yields CDR1 SGHAT and CDR2 FQNNGV. Trimming left V 4 bases short and J 5 bases short, with 15 bases between. CDR3 length: 14 amino acids. The CDR3 nucleotides read TGTGCCAGCAGCTCCCCGGGAGCCCGGAACGAGCAGTACTTC. As protein: CASSSPGARNEQYF. Variable domain in full (rest from reference TRBV11-2 and TRBJ2-7): EAGVAQSPRYKIIEKRQSVAFWCNPISGHATLYWYQQILGQGPKLLIQFQNNGVVDDSQLPKDRFSAERLKGVDSTLKIQPAKLEDSAVYLCASSSPGARNEQYFGPGTRLTVT.

The chain employs TRBV11-2 and TRBJ2-1; 10 positions match TRBD2. Germline V CDR1 and CDR2: SGHAT, FQNNGV. The V and J ends lost 5 bases and 7 bases, in that order; junction bases with no gene match: 11. CDR3 size: 16 residues. Here the CDR3 DNA reads TGTGCCAGCAGCCTAGTAGGGACTAGCGCCCGAAATGAGCAGTTCTTC. This codes for CASSLVGTSARNEQFF.

The DNA for the CDR3 is TGCGCCAGCAGCGAGATAGCGGGAGGGAAGCAGTACTTC. Protein sequence: CASSEIAGGKQYF. The gene calls are TRBV5-1 and TRBJ2-7; 11 bases line up with TRBD2. This CDR3 has 13 amino acids. Germline V gene lookup returns CDR1 SGHRS and CDR2 YFSETQ. The V and J ends lost 4 bases and 8 bases, in that order; junction bases with no gene match: 5.

This clone was detected only a few times. The CDR3 region is CASSRLAGVGEQYF. The CDR3 DNA follows: TGTGCCAGCAGCCGCCTAGCGGGAGTAGGCGAGCAGTACTTC. This chain joins TRBV7-9 and TRBJ2-7; 10 bases match TRBD2. Germline CDR1 SEHNR, CDR2 FQNEAQ (reference sequence). CDR3 length equals 14 residues. The V and J ends lost 5 bases and 6 bases, in that order; junction bases with no gene match: 7.